This T cell receptor (beta chain) was recovered during a study of T cells after yellow fever vaccination. Each CDR3 protein gets one entry after TCRdb re-called the 5' RACE reads with MiXCR. The sample lists roughly 150,000 distinct CDR3 sequences, around 7% occurring once. V was shortened by 6 bases and J by 2 bases, with 14 bases between the two germline ends. CDR1 and CDR2 (germline): SGHRS, YFSETQ. The CDR3 has 14 residues. This clonotype was observed at least ten times. This rearrangement joins TRBV5-1 to TRBJ2-5; the D gene is possibly TRBD1 (6 bases). The clonotype was recovered from a man aged 18 to 30 who received the YFV17D yellow fever vaccine. Specimen: CD4+ T cells sorted from PBMCs, collected 5 days after the first yellow fever vaccination. The CDR3 DNA is TGCGCCAGCACCTCCGGGACACCACAAGAGACCCAGTACTTC. Its translation is CASTSGTPQETQYF. Full variable domain (rest looked up from reference TRBV5-1 and TRBJ2-5): KAGVTQTPRYLIKTRGQQVTLSCSPISGHRSVSWYQQTPGQGLQFLFEYFSETQRNKGNFPGRFSGRQFSNSRSEMNVSTLELGDSALYLCASTSGTPQETQYFGPGTRLLVL.